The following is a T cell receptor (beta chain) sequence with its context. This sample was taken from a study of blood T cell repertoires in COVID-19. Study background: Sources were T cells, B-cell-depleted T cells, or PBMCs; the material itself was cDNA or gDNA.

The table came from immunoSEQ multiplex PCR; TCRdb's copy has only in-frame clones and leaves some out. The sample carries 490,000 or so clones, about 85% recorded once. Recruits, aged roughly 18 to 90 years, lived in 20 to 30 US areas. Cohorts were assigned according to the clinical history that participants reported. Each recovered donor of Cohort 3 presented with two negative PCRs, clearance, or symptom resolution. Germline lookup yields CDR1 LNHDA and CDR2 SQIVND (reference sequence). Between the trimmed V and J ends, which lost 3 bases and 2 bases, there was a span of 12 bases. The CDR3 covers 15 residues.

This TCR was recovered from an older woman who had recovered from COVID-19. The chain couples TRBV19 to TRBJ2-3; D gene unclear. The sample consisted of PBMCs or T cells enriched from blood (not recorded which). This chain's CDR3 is CASSIDTEPTDTQYF. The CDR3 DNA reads TGTGCCAGTAGTATCGACACCGAGCCCACAGATACGCAGTATTTT.